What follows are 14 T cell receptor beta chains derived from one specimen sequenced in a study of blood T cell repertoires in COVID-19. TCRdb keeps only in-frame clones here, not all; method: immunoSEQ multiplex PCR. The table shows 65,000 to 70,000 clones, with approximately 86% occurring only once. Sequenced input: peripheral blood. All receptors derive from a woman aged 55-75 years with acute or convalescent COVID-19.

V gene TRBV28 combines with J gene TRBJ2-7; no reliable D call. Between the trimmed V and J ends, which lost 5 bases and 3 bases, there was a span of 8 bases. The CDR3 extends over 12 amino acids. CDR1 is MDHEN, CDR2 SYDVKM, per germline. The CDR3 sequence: CASSPVNYEQYF. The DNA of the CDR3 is TGTGCCAGCAGTCCCGTTAACTACGAGCAGTACTTC.

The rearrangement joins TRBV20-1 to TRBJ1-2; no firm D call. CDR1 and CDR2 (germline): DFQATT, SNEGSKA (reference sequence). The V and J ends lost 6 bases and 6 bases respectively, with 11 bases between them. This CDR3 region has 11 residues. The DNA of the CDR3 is TGCAGTGCCTCGGGGTCGGATGGCTACACCTTC. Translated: CSASGSDGYTF.

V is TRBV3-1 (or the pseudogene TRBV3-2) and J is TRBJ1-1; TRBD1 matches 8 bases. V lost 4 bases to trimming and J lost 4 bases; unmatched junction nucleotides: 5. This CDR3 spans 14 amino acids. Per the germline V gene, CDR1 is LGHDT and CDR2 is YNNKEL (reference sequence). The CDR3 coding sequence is TGTGCCAGCAGCCCCCGGACAGGGCCCACTGAAGCTTTCTTT. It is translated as CASSPRTGPTEAFF.

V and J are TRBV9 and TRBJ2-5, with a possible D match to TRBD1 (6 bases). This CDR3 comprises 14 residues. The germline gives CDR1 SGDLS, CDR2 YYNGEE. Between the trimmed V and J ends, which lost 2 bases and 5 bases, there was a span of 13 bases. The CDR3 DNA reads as TGTGCCAGCAGCGTCGCAGGGGCACGGGAGACCCAGTACTTC. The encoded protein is CASSVAGARETQYF.

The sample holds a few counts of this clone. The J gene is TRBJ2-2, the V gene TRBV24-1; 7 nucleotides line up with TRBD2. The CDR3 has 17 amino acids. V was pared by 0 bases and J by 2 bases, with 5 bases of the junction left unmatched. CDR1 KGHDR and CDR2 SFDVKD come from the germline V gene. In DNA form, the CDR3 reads TGTGCCACCAGTGATTTGTATGGCGGGGGTAACACCGGGGAGCTGTTTTTT. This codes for CATSDLYGGGNTGELFF.

This CDR3 is CASSYSGTGYNSPLHF. As DNA, the CDR3 is TGTGCCAGCAGTTATTCCGGGACAGGCTATAATTCACCCCTCCACTTT. V gene TRBV11-2 combines with J gene TRBJ1-6; 8 bases align to TRBD1. Germline V gene data show CDR1 as SGHAT and CDR2 as FQNNGV. This CDR3 is built from 16 residues. V lost 6 bases and J lost 3; bases outside the gene matches: 7. Using reference TRBV11-2 and TRBJ1-6 for the parts outside the CDR3, the full variable domain is EAGVAQSPRYKIIEKRQSVAFWCNPISGHATLYWYQQILGQGPKLLIQFQNNGVVDDSQLPKDRFSAERLKGVDSTLKIQPAKLEDSAVYLCASSYSGTGYNSPLHFGNGTRLTVT.

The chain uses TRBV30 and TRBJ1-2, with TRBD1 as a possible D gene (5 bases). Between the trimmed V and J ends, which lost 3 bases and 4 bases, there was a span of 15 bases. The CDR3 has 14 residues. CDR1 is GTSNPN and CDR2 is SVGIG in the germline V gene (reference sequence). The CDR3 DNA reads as TGTGCCTGGAGCACAGACAGCCTTGGCTATGGCTACACCTTC. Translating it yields CAWSTDSLGYGYTF.

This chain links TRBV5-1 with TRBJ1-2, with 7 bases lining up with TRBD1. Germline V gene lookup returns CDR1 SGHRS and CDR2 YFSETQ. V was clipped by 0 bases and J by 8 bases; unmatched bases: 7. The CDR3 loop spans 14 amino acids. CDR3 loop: CASSLVGGQRGYTF. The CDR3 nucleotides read TGCGCCAGCAGCTTGGTAGGGGGCCAAAGGGGCTACACCTTC.

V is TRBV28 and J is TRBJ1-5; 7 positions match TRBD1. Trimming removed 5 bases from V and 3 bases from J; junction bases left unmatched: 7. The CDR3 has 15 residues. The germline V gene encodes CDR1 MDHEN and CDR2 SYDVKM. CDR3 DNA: TGTGCCAGCAGTACAGGACAGGCTGACAATCAGCCCCAGCATTTT. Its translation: CASSTGQADNQPQHF.

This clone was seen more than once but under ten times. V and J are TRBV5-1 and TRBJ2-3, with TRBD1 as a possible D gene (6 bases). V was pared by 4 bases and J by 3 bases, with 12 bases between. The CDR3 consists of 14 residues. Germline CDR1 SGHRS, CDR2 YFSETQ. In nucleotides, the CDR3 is TGCGCCAGCAGCCCGGACAGTCGGACAGATACGCAGTATTTT. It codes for CASSPDSRTDTQYF.

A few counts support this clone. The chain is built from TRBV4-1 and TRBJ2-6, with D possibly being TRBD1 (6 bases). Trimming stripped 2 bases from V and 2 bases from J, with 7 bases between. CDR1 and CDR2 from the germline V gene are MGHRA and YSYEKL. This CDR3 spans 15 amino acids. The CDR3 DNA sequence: TGCGCCAGCAGCCAAAAGGGGGCTGGGGCCAACGTCCTGACTTTC. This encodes CASSQKGAGANVLTF.

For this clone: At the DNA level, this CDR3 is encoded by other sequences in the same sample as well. The CDR3 protein is CASSPRRGNTEAFF. Written as DNA, the CDR3 is TGTGCCAGCAGCCCCCGACGGGGGAACACTGAAGCTTTCTTT. The chain combines TRBV3-1 (or the pseudogene TRBV3-2) with TRBJ1-1; no clear D gene. The CDR3 is made up of 14 amino acids. Germline V CDR1 and CDR2: LGHDT, YNNKEL (reference sequence). Trimming took 4 bases from V and 1 from J, leaving 10 bases between them.

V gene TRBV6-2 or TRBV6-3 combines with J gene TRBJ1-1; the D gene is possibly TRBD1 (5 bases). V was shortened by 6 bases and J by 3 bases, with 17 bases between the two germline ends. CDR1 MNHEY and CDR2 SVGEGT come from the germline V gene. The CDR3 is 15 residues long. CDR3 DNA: TGTGCCAGCAGCCGCTCAAGGGGATTGGACACTGAAGCTTTCTTT. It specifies CASSRSRGLDTEAFF.

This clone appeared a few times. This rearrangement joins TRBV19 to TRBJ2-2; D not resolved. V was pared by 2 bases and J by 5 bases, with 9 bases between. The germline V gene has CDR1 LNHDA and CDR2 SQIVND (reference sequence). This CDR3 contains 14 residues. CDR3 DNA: TGTGCCAGTAGTATAAGCAGGTTGACCGGGGAGCTGTTTTTT. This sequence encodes CASSISRLTGELFF.